The present entry profiles one TCR beta chain with its context. The target antigen is unknown. Peripheral blood came from all dose cohorts at three timepoints. The method was immunoSEQ multiplex PCR; TCRdb's version includes in-frame clones alone and lacks a portion of them. The sample has roughly 22,000 clones; less than 90% are singletons. Germline CDR1 is SGDLS and CDR2 is YYNGEE. CDR3 length equals 17 residues. V dropped 0 bases and J dropped 8 bases, with 21 bases sitting between them. The record originates from a study of OX40 agonist ivuxolimab in advanced cancers. General study results and limits: Low normalized T-cell clonal expansion was also seen in some nonresponders.

This clonotype was obtained from an adult with an advanced solid tumor such as melanoma, head and neck, liver or kidney cancer. The sequenced sample was CD4+ or CD8+ T cells sorted from blood, obtained in a trial of the OX40 agonist ivuxolimab. The chain employs TRBV9 and TRBJ2-1; unclear D gene. CDR3 loop: CASSVEDFPSYADEQFF. The CDR3 DNA reads TGTGCCAGCAGCGTAGAGGATTTTCCGAGCTACGCGGATGAGCAGTTCTTC.